Detailed here is one T cell receptor beta chain. Its antigen remains unidentified. Qualities for individual bases were not recorded, and no much larger clone is one base off. Library generation was performed with 5' RACE. Instrument on record: Illumina HiSeq 2500. A second PCR of about 6 to 11 cycles was run with a J-beta primer mix and a sample-barcoded 5' primer. Each TCR beta cDNA molecule received a unique molecular identifier from a template-switch 5' adaptor carrying 12 random nucleotides. At least 2.5 million CDR3-containing paired-end reads were obtained from each sample. All of the RNA was converted into first-strand cDNA using the Mint cDNA synthesis kit, with a TRBC-specific oligonucleotide serving as the primer. Following uracil-DNA glycosylase treatment, a first 18-cycle PCR with universal primers M1SS and BC2_uni_R was performed on all cDNA. In the authors' own workflow: For normalization, 1 million high-quality reads, each with a distinct molecular identifier, were randomly selected from each sample. Reads with shared molecular identifiers were discarded instead of being binned into consensus sequences. MiTCR, with a Q25 quality threshold and the strictest error-elimination algorithm, was used for CDR3 identification, clonotype clustering and error correction. A nonparametric unseen species model with Euler transformation was used to estimate a lower bound on total TCR beta diversity. The raw public data were reprocessed by TCRdb itself: fastp quality trimming at Q25, MiXCR clonotype calling, in-frame beta chains only. Duplicate CDR3 protein sequences are folded into a single record with the most common DNA and genes. TCRdb assigned the V and J calls; the authors' analysis was not used. This sample holds about 1.4 million distinct CDR3 sequences; around 59% were observed only once. The ten largest clones represent about 6.7% of the sample.

Inclusive of the bounding cysteine and phenylalanine, the CDR3 is 13 residues long. Only the CDR3 DNA is retained, 39 bases long and in frame from the first base. CDR1 and CDR2, per the germline V gene, are SGHTA and FQGNSA. V is cut by 1 base and J by 10 bases, and the space between the germline ends is 8 bases. The data belong to a study of blood T cells in healthy people across ages (dated by TCRdb to the mid-2010s). About the study as a whole: In model experiments, template switching captured roughly one uniquely barcoded TCR beta cDNA molecule for every two T cells. Using the same blood draw, the study looked at two additional independent replicas of 1 million unique cDNA reads for two donors, one aged 18 to 30 and the other aged 80 or older. The donors were divided into four age groups: young (average around 16 years), middle-aged (over 35), aged (around 67) and long-lived (approximately 74). Donors of different ages were randomly distributed across sequencing lanes to avoid experimental bias. The study measured age-related changes in TCR beta repertoire diversity using deep sequencing normalized with unique cDNA molecular identifiers. Study-wide conclusions, independent of this receptor: Compared with the aged group, the long-lived group had more naive CD4+ T cells, fewer expanded clones and increased TCR diversity, a pattern suggesting age selection. There was a strong correlation between observed TCR beta diversity and the percentage of naive T cells measured by flow cytometry. Estimates of total diversity from one million sequenced T cells were regarded as lower bounds and underestimates. Because profiling used bulk unsorted PBMCs, naive and antigen-experienced compartments could not be compared conclusively. As age increased, observed TCR beta diversity per million T cells dropped in a roughly linear way, and a significant reduction was already evident by age roughly 40. The CMV infection status of donors was not known, potentially confounding age-related changes in expanded clonotypes.

The 35 to 40 donors, aged about 6 to 100 years, were systemically healthy Caucasian individuals from Russia. Each donor gave 8 to 10 milliliters of peripheral blood, drawn into EDTA-treated Vacutainer tubes. Ficoll-Paque density-gradient centrifugation was used to isolate PBMCs, with at least 7 million per sample. Total RNA, at least 6 micrograms per sample, was extracted from PBMCs with Trizol reagent. For every donor, an aliquot of PBMCs went through flow cytometry to measure the percentages of naive CD45RAhigh/CD27high T cells. The clonotype originates from a young man in good health. The chain joins TRBV7-2 to TRBJ1-6; the D gene assignment is ambiguous. Sequencing was performed on blood. The sequenced DNA is TGTGCCAGCAGCTTAGGGTTCAGGTCACCCCTCCACTTT. The translation is CASSLGFRSPLHF.